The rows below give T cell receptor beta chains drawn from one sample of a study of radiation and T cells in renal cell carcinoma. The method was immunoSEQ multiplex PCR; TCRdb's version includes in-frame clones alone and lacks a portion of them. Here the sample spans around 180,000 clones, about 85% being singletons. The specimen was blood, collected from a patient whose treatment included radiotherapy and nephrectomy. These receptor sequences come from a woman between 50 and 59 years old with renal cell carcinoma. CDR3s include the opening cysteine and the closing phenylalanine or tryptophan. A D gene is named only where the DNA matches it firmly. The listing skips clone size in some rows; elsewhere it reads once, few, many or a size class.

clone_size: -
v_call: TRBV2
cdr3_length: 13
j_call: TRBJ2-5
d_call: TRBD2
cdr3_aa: CASKLAGVETQYF
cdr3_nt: TGTGCCAGCAAACTAGCGGGGGTTGAGACCCAGTACTTC

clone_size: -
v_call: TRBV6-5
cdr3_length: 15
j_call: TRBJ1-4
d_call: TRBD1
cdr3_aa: CASSPRQGRNEKLFF
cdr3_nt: TGTGCCAGCAGTCCTCGACAGGGACGGAATGAAAAACTGTTTTTT

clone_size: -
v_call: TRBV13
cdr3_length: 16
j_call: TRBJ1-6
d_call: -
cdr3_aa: CASSLSETVYNSPLHF
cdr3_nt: TGTGCCAGCAGCCTGAGTGAGACAGTCTATAATTCACCCCTCCACTTT

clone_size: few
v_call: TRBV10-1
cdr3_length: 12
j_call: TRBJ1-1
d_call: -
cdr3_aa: CASSDPNTEAFF
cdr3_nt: TGCGCCAGCAGTGACCCGAACACTGAAGCTTTCTTT

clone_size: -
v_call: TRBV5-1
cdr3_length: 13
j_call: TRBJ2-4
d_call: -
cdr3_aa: CASSEDILNIQYF
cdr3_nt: TGCGCCAGCAGCGAGGACATCTTAAACATTCAGTACTTC

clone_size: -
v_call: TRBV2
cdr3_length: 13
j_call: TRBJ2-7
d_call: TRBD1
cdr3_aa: CASRGQVPYEQYF
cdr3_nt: TGTGCCAGCCGGGGACAGGTACCCTACGAGCAGTACTTC

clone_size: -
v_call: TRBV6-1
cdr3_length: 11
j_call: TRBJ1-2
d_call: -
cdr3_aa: CASSDLYGYTF
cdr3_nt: TGTGCCAGCAGCGATCTCTATGGCTACACCTTC

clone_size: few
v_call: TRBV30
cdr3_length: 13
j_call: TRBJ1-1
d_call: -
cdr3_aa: CAWQRNRDTEAFF
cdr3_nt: TGTGCCTGGCAGAGGAATCGGGACACTGAAGCTTTCTTT

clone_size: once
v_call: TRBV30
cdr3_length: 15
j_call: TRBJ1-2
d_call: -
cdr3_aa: CAWRLRGLANYGYTF
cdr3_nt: TGTGCCTGGAGACTCCGGGGCCTAGCTAACTATGGCTACACCTTC

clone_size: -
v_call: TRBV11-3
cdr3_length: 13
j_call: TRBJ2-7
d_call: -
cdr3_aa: CASSRSVTDEQYF
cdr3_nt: TGTGCCAGCAGTCGGTCAGTCACGGACGAGCAGTACTTC

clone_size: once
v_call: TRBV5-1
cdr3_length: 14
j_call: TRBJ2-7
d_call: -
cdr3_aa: CASSLTQGSYEQYF
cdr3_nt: TGCGCCAGCAGCTTGACCCAGGGCTCCTACGAGCAGTACTTC

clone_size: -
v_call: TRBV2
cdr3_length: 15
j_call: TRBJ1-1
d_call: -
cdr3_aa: CASSEAGPLNTEAFF
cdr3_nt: TGTGCCAGCAGTGAAGCGGGGCCCCTGAACACTGAAGCTTTCTTT

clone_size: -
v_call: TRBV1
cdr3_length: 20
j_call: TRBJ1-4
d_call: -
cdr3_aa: CTSSQVREVRDNSTNEKLFF
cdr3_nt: TGCACCAGCAGCCAAGTCCGGGAGGTCAGGGATAATTCAACTAATGAAAAACTGTTTTTT

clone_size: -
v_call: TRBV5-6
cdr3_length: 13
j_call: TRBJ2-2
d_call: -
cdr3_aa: CASWSGVDGELFF
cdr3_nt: TGTGCCAGCTGGAGTGGGGTGGACGGGGAGCTGTTTTTT

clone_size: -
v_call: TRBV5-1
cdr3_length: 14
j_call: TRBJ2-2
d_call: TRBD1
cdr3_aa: CASSLGQGVGELFF
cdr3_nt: TGCGCCAGCAGCTTGGGACAGGGGGTCGGGGAGCTGTTTTTT

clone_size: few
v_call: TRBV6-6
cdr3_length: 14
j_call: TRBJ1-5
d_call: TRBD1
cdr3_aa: CASSSGDRRGPQHF
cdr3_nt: TGTGCCAGCAGTTCCGGGGACAGGAGAGGTCCCCAGCATTTT

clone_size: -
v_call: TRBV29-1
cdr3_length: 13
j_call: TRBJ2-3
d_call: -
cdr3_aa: CSAEGGGTDTQYF
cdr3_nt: TGCAGCGCCGAAGGGGGGGGCACAGATACGCAGTATTTT

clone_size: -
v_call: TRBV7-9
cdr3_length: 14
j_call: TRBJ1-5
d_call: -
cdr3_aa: CASSLGLEGEPQHF
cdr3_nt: TGTGCCAGCAGCTTAGGGTTAGAGGGCGAGCCCCAGCATTTT

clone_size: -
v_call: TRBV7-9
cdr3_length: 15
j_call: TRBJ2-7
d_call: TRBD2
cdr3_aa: CASSPGTTLFYEQYF
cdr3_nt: TGTGCCAGCAGCCCCGGGACTACCCTGTTCTACGAGCAGTACTTC

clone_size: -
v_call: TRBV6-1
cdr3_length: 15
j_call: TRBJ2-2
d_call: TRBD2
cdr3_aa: CASSGLAGGTGELFF
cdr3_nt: TGTGCCAGCAGTGGGCTAGCGGGAGGGACCGGGGAGCTGTTTTTT

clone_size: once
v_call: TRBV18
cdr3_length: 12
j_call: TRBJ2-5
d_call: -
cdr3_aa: CASSPQRETQYF
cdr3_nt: TGTGCCAGCTCACCACAAAGGGAGACCCAGTACTTC

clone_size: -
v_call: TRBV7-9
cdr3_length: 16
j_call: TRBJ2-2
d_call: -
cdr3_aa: CASSSKTPGKAGELFF
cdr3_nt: TGTGCCAGCAGCTCGAAGACCCCAGGGAAGGCCGGGGAGCTGTTTTTT

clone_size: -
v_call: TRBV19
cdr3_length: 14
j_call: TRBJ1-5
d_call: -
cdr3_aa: CASSIGEANQPQHF
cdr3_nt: TGTGCCAGTAGTATAGGAGAGGCGAATCAGCCCCAGCATTTT

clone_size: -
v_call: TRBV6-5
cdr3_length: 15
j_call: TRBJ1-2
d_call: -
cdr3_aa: CASSSSGQAMVGYTF
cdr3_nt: TGTGCCAGCAGTTCCTCGGGGCAGGCAATGGTTGGCTACACCTTC

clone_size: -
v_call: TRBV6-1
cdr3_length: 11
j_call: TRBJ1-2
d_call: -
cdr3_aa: CAIPGSAGPLF
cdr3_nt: TGTGCCATCCCAGGTAGTGCCGGGCCCCTCTTC

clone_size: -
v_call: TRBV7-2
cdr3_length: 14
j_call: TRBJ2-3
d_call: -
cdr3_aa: CASSLNPRTDTQYF
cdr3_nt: TGTGCCAGCAGCTTAAATCCTCGCACAGATACGCAGTATTTT

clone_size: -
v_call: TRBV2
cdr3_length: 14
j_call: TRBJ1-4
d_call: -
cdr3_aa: CASSESGGGEKLFF
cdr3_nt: TGTGCCAGCAGTGAGTCGGGGGGCGGTGAAAAACTGTTTTTT

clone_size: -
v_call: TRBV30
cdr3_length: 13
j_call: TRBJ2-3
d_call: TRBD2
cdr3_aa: CARSGGSTDTQYF
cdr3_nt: TGTGCCCGTAGCGGGGGGAGCACAGATACGCAGTATTTT